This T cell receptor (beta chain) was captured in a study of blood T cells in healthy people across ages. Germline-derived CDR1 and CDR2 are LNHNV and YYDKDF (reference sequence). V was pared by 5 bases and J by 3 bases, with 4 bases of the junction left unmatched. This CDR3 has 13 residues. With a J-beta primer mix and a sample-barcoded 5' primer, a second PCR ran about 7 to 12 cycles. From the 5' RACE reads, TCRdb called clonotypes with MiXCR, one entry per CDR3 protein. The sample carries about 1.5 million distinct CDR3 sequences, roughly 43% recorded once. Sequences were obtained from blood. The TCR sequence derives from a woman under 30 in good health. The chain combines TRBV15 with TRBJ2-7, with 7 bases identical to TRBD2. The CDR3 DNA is TGTGCCACCAGCCGGGGGGTGAACTACGAGCAGTACTTC. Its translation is CATSRGVNYEQYF.